The TCR beta chain under discussion was sequenced for a study of blood T cell repertoires in COVID-19. As for the study in general: From the United States, Italy and Spain came samples of acute and convalescent COVID-19.

Original methodology: Estimated nucleated cell counts came from reference gene primer amplification. Produced via immunoSEQ multiplex PCR; TCRdb's table is partial and in-frame only. V and J calls plus clone size are reproduced from that table; the DNA served to infer D and trimming. Among over 200,000 clones listed, roughly 89% were seen once. CDR3 length equals 14 residues. Germline V CDR1 and CDR2: SGHAT, FQNNGV. The V end lost 5 bases, the J end lost 5 bases, and 15 bases lay between the germline ends. Sequencing was performed on peripheral blood. The sequence was collected from a man aged 25-40 years who had recovered from COVID-19. This chain joins TRBV11-2 and TRBJ2-5, with D maybe TRBD2 (6 bases). The CDR3 loop reads CASSQTSALETQYF. The CDR3, as DNA: TGTGCCAGCAGCCAGACTAGTGCCCTCGAGACCCAGTACTTC.